This note documents a single T cell receptor beta chain sequence. The sample comes from a study of cytomegalovirus exposure and HLA in healthy donors. Both 60 Vbeta primers and 13 Jbeta primers went into the PCR. Sequencing used immunoSEQ multiplex PCR; TCRdb keeps in-frame clones, though not all of them. The sample records about 170,000 clones, 80% to 85% being singletons. This TCR came from a boy under 10 years old in good health and CMV-seronegative. Source material: PBMCs.

The CDR3 bases are TGTGCCACCAGCAGTTACCCAGGGGGAAGCAATCAGCCCCAGCATTTT. This gives the protein CATSSYPGGSNQPQHF. The chain joins TRBV15 to TRBJ1-5; 7 bases are shared with TRBD1. V was pared by 3 bases and J by 1 base, with 6 bases of the junction left unmatched. The germline gives CDR1 LNHNV, CDR2 YYDKDF (reference sequence). This CDR3 is built from 16 residues.